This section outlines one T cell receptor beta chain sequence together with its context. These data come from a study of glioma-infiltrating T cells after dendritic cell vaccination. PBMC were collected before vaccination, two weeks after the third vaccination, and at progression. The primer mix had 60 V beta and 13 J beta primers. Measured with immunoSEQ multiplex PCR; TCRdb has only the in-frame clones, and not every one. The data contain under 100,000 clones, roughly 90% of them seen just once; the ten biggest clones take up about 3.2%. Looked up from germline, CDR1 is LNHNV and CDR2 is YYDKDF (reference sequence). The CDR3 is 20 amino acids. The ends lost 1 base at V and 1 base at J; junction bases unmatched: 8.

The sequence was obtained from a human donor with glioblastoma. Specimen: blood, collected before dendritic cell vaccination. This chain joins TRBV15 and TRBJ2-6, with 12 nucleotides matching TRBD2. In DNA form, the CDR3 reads TGTGCCACCAGCAGAGGCGGACTAGCGGGGTATACTTCTGGGGCCAACGTCCTGACTTTC. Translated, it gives CATSRGGLAGYTSGANVLTF.